Detailed here is one T cell receptor beta chain. Antigen: not known. The data originate from a study of T cell responses to AZD1222 COVID-19 vaccine. Regarding the study as a whole: A reported finding is that nearly half of spike-specific TCRs target unmutated variant regions.

The CDR3 is made up of 15 amino acids. With 6 bases clipped from V and 7 bases from J, the junction kept 8 bases outside the gene matches. CDR1 and CDR2 (germline): LGHDT, YNNKEL (reference sequence). TCRdb's table, derived via immunoSEQ multiplex PCR, lists solely in-frame clones and lacks some. This sample has 90,000 to 150,000 clones, with approximately 89% found just once. The origin of this receptor is an adult in good health. The chain combines TRBV3-1 (or the pseudogene TRBV3-2) with TRBJ2-1; 11 bases fit TRBD2. Specimen: peripheral blood, collected on day 0 of AZD1222 vaccination. This chain's CDR3 is CASSPRLAGGNEQFF. The CDR3 bases are TGTGCCAGCAGTCCCCGGCTAGCGGGGGGAAATGAGCAGTTCTTC.